This T cell receptor beta chain was sequenced for a study of blood T cell repertoires in COVID-19. Method: immunoSEQ multiplex PCR; TCRdb's copy keeps in-frame clones and lacks some. The table includes some 270,000 clones, roughly 91% detected once. In germline, CDR1 is MGHRA, CDR2 YSYEKL. J gave up 5 bases and V 4 bases, and 14 bases lay outside the gene matches. This CDR3 spans 17 amino acids. Cohorts were determined from participant-reported clinical history. The chain links TRBV4-1 to TRBJ2-7; 10 nucleotides line up with TRBD2. Sequencing input: PBMCs or T cells enriched from blood (not recorded which). This sequence was found in an older woman who had recovered from COVID-19. CDR3 residues: CASSRWTSGNNPHEQYF. Written as DNA, the CDR3 is TGCGCCAGCAGCCGATGGACTAGCGGAAACAACCCACACGAGCAGTACTTC.